Below are 2 T cell receptor beta chains sequenced from a single sample in a study of beta chain features in type 1 diabetes. The isolated RNA, all of it, was reverse transcribed, so expressed TCRB transcripts were what got sequenced. Measured with immunoSEQ multiplex PCR; TCRdb has only the in-frame clones, and not every one. The table records 350,000 to 450,000 clones, roughly 15% of them present only once. The material sequenced was naive CD4+ T cells from blood. These receptors were collected from a woman in her late teens or twenties in good health.

V gene TRBV5-4 combines with J gene TRBJ2-2; D perhaps matches TRBD2 (6 bases). V was clipped by 0 bases and J by 6 bases, with 15 bases between them. The CDR3 spans 16 residues. From germline, CDR1 is SGHNT and CDR2 YYREEE (reference sequence). The CDR3: CASSLDSGLGSGELFF. The CDR3 DNA reads as TGTGCCAGCAGCTTGGATAGCGGCTTGGGGTCCGGGGAGCTGTTTTTT.

This clone has more than one count but fewer than ten. The V call is TRBV9, the J call TRBJ2-1; perhaps TRBD2 as D (6 bases). The V gene lost 2 bases and the J gene lost 0 bases, with 12 bases spanning the gap. Germline V gene data show CDR1 as SGDLS and CDR2 as YYNGEE. This CDR3 spans 16 amino acids. CDR3: CASSVGRLSSYNEQFF. CDR3 in DNA: TGTGCCAGCAGCGTTGGGAGGCTCAGCTCCTACAATGAGCAGTTCTTC.